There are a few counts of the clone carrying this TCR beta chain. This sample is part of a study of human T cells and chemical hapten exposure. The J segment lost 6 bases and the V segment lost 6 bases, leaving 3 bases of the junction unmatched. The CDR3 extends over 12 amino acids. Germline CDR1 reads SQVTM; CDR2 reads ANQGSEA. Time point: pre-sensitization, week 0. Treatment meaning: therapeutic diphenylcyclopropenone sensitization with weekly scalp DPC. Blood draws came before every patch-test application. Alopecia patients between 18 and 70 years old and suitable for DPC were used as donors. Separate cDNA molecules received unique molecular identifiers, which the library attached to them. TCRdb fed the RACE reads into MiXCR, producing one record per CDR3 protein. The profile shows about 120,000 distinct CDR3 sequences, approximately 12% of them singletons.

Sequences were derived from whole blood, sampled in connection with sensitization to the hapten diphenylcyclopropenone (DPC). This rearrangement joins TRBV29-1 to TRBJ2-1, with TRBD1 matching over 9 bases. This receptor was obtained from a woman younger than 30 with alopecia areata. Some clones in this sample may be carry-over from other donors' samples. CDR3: CSVLTGGNEQFF. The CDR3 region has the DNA TGCAGCGTGTTGACAGGGGGCAATGAGCAGTTCTTC.